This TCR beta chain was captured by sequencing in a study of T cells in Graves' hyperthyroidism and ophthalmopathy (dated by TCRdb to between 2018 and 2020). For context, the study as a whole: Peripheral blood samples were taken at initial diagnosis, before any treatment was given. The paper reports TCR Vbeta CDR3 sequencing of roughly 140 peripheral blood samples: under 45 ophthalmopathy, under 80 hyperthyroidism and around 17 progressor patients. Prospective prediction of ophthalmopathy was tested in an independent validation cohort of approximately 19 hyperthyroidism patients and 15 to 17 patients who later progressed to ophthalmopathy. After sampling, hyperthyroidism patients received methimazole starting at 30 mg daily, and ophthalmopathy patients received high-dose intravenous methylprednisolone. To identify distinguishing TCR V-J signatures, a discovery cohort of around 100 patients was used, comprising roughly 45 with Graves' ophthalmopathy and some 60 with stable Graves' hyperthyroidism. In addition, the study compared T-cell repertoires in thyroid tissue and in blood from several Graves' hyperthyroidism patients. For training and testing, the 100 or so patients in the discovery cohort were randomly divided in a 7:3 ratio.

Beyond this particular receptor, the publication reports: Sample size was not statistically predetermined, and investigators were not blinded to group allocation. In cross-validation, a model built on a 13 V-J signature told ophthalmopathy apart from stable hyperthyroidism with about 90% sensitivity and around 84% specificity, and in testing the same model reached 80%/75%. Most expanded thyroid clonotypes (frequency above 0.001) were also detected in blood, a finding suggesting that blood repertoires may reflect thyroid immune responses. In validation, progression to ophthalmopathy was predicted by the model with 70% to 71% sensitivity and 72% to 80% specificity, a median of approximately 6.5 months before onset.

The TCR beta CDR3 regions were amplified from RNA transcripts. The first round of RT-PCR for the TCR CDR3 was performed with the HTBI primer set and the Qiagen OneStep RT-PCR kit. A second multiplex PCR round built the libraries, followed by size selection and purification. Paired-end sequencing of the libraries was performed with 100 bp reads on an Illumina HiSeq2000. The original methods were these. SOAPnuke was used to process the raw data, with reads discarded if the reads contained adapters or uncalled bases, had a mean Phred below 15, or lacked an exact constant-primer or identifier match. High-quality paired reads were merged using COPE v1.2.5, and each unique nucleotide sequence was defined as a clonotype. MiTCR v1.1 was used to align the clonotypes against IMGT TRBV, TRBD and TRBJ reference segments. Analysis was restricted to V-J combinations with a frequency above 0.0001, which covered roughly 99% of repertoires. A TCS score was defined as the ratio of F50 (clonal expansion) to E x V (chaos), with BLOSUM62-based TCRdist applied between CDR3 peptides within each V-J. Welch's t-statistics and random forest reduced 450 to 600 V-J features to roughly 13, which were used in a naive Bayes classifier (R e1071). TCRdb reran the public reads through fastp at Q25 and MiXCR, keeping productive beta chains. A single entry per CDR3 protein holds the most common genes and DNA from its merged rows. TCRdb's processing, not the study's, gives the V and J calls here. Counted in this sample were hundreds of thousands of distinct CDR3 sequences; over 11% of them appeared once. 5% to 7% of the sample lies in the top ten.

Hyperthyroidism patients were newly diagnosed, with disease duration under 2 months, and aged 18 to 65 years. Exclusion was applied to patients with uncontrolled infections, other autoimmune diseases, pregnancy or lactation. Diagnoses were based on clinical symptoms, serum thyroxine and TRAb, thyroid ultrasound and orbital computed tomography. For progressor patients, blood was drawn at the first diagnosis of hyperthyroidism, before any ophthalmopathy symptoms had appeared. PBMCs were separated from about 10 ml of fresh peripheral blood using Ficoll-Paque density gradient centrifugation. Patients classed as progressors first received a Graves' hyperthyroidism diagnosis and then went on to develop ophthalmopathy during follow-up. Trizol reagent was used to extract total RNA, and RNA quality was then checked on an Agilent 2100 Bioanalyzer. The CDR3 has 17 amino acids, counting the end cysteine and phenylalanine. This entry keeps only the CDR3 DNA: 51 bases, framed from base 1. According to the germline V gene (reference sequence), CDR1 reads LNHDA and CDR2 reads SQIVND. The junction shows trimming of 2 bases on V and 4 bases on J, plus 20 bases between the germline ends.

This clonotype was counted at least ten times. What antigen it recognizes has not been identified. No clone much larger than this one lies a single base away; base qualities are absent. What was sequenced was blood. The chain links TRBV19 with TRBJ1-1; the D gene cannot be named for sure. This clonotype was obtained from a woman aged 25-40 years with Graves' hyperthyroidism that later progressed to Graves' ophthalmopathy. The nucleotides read TGTGCCAGTAGTATACTGGACGTAAGGGTGGGAGGCACTGAAGCTTTCTTT. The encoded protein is CASSILDVRVGGTEAFF.